The next 22 T cell receptor beta chains were all read from a single sample in a study of OX40 agonist ivuxolimab in advanced cancers. Clones were read by immunoSEQ multiplex PCR, and TCRdb kept only the in-frame ones, dropping some. The sample records roughly 92,000 clones, about 90% being singletons. The sample here was CD4+ or CD8+ T cells sorted from blood, taken in a trial of the OX40 agonist ivuxolimab. The receptors come from an adult with an advanced solid tumor such as melanoma, head and neck, liver or kidney cancer.

The chain has TRBV19 and TRBJ1-4, with D unresolved. Trimming stripped 4 bases from V and 5 bases from J, with 5 bases between. This CDR3 spans 12 amino acids. Germline V gives CDR1 LNHDA, CDR2 SQIVND (reference sequence). The CDR3 region is CASSSVNEKLFF. CDR3 DNA sequence: TGTGCCAGTAGTAGCGTGAATGAAAAACTGTTTTTT.

The J gene is TRBJ2-3, the V gene TRBV18; 15 nucleotides match TRBD2. Germline trimming cut 5 bases from V and 2 bases from J; bases unmatched to any gene: 8. This CDR3 has 18 residues. Germline V gives CDR1 KGHSH, CDR2 LQKENI. The CDR3: CASSSGTSGRFFTDTQYF. CDR3 DNA: TGTGCCAGCTCATCCGGGACTAGCGGGAGGTTCTTCACAGATACGCAGTATTTT. The full variable domain, its missing parts supplied by reference TRBV18 and TRBJ2-3, is NAGVMQNPRHLVRRRGQEARLRCSPMKGHSHVYWYRQLPEEGLKFMVYLQKENIIDESGMPKERFSAEFPKEGPSILRIQQVVRGDSAAYFCASSSGTSGRFFTDTQYFGPGTRLTVL.

This clone was observed a handful of times. V gene TRBV27 combines with J gene TRBJ2-1; perhaps TRBD2 as D (6 bases). Germline CDR1 MNHEY, CDR2 SMNVEV (reference sequence). V was trimmed by 4 bases and J by 3 bases, leaving 16 bases between them. CDR3 length: 16 residues. CDR3 loop: CASSSYGREVYNEQFF. The DNA for the CDR3 is TGTGCCAGCAGTTCGTACGGGCGGGAAGTCTACAATGAGCAGTTCTTC.

The chain couples TRBV6-1 to TRBJ1-4; tentative D call: TRBD1 (5 bases). V gave up 2 bases and J gave up 7 bases, with 8 bases separating them. The CDR3 extends over 13 amino acids. Per the germline V gene, CDR1 is MNHNS and CDR2 is SASEGT. Here the CDR3 DNA reads TGTGCCAGCAGTGAATCGGGGGTTGAAAAACTGTTTTTT. It codes for CASSESGVEKLFF.

This chain uses TRBV11-3 with TRBJ1-1; no clear D. Per germline, CDR1 SGHNT and CDR2 YENEEA. The CDR3 covers 13 residues. Trimming pared 1 base from V and 0 bases from J, leaving 3 bases between. CDR3 residues: CASSLVVNTEAFF. The CDR3 DNA is TGTGCCAGCAGCTTAGTGGTGAACACTGAAGCTTTCTTT.

The chain recombines TRBV4-3 with TRBJ2-7; D is perhaps TRBD1 or TRBD2 (5 bases each). V was trimmed by 2 bases and J by 2 bases, leaving 19 bases between them. This CDR3 is 17 amino acids long. Germline CDR1 is LGHNA and CDR2 is YSLEER. CDR3 in DNA: TGCGCCAGCAGCCAATCCCTGGGGGTTGGAACCCCCTACGAGCAGTACTTC. It translates to CASSQSLGVGTPYEQYF.

V is TRBV7-2 and J is TRBJ1-1; D call uncertain. Per germline, CDR1 SGHTA and CDR2 FQGNSA. With 4 bases removed from V and 1 base from J, the gap between germline ends came to 7 bases. This CDR3 has 13 residues. The CDR3 DNA sequence: TGTGCCAGCAGCTCAGGCCCGAACACTGAAGCTTTCTTT. Translated: CASSSGPNTEAFF.

The V call is TRBV7-6, the J call TRBJ2-7; 10 nucleotides agree with TRBD2. The CDR3 totals 14 residues. J lost 5 bases, V lost 1 base, and 2 bases had no gene match. Germline loops: CDR1 SGHVS, CDR2 FNYEAQ. CDR3 in amino acids: CASSLGTSGDEQYF. The CDR3 DNA is TGTGCCAGCAGCTTAGGGACTAGCGGAGACGAGCAGTACTTC.

This sequence joins TRBV5-6 and TRBJ2-7; the D is unclear. From germline, CDR1 is SGHDT and CDR2 YYEEEE. There are 13 residues in the CDR3. Trimming removed 2 bases at V and 6 bases at J, with 12 bases between. The CDR3 DNA is TGTGCCAGCAGCTTTCCAGCGAGCCCCGAGCAGTACTTC. The encoded protein is CASSFPASPEQYF.

The chain recombines TRBV25-1 with TRBJ2-1; 11 bases agree with TRBD1. Unmatched junction bases numbered 8, after V lost 4 bases and J lost 6 bases. The CDR3 spans 16 residues. CDR1 is MGHDK and CDR2 is SYGVNS in the germline V gene. CDR3 sequence reads: CASSARTGGRGNEQFF. The CDR3 coding sequence is TGTGCCAGCAGTGCCCGGACAGGGGGCAGGGGCAATGAGCAGTTCTTC.

This chain connects TRBV28 to TRBJ2-2, with D possibly matching TRBD1 (5 bases). Germline loops: CDR1 MDHEN, CDR2 SYDVKM. V lost 6 bases and J lost 6, with 20 bases in between. The CDR3 has 16 amino acids. Written as DNA, the CDR3 is TGTGCCAGCAGGGACAACGCACGCCCCTGGCCCGGGGAGCTGTTTTTT. Translating gives CASRDNARPWPGELFF.

This clone was seen just once. The chain joins TRBV11-3 to TRBJ2-1, with a weak D call TRBD2 (5 bases). With 4 bases removed from V and 2 bases from J, the gap between germline ends came to 9 bases. CDR1 is SGHNT and CDR2 is YENEEA in the germline V gene. The CDR3 is 14 residues long. CDR3: CASSYYGAYNEQFF. CDR3 nucleotides: TGTGCCAGCAGCTATTACGGGGCCTACAATGAGCAGTTCTTC.

The V gene is TRBV6-6, the J gene TRBJ2-7; maybe TRBD2 (5 bases). With 2 bases removed from V and 7 bases from J, the gap between germline ends came to 12 bases. Germline V gene sequence: CDR1 MNHNY, CDR2 SVGAGI (reference sequence). This CDR3 region has 13 residues. The DNA of the CDR3 is TGTGCCAGCAGTTACGGCGGACTGATGGAGCAGTACTTC. It yields the protein CASSYGGLMEQYF.

The chain couples TRBV4-2 to TRBJ2-7; 15 bases map to TRBD2. The CDR3 loop spans 22 amino acids. Unmatched junction bases numbered 24, after V lost 4 bases and J lost 5 bases. Germline CDR1 and CDR2: LGHNA and YNFKEQ. DNA for the CDR3: TGTGCCAGCAGCCCGAAGTTGGGACACCTCGGACTAGCGGGAGGGAGGCAACACGAGCAGTACTTC. It yields the protein CASSPKLGHLGLAGGRQHEQYF.

The chain recombines TRBV5-1 with TRBJ1-4, with D perhaps TRBD1 (5 bases). V lost 0 bases and J 3 bases, leaving 9 bases between the germline ends. The V gene's germline CDR1 is SGHRS and CDR2 YFSETQ. CDR3 length equals 15 residues. CDR3 DNA sequence: TGCGCCAGCAGCTTGGCCACGGGGGCTAATGAAAAACTGTTTTTT. This gives the protein CASSLATGANEKLFF.

This chain joins TRBV4-1 and TRBJ1-2; 10 bases are shared with TRBD1. CDR1 is MGHRA, CDR2 YSYEKL, per germline. The CDR3 consists of 17 residues. V lost 1 base and J lost 1; bases outside the gene matches: 6. CDR3: CASSQVMGQGINYGYTF. CDR3 bases: TGCGCCAGCAGCCAAGTTATGGGACAGGGGATTAACTATGGCTACACCTTC.

CDR3 protein: CASSVSGRETQYF. The CDR3, as DNA: TGTGCCAGCAGCGTTTCGGGGCGAGAGACCCAGTACTTC. The genes are TRBV9 and TRBJ2-5; D tentatively fits TRBD1 or TRBD2 (5 bases each). Trimming pared 2 bases from V and 4 bases from J, leaving 9 bases between. CDR1 is SGDLS and CDR2 is YYNGEE in the germline V gene. This CDR3 comprises 13 residues.

The rearrangement links TRBV7-3 to TRBJ2-1, with TRBD2 matching 11 bases. The CDR3 has 16 residues. The V segment lost 5 bases and the J segment 4 bases; nucleotides outside the gene matches: 7. Germline V gene lookup returns CDR1 SGHTA and CDR2 FQGTGA. The CDR3 sequence: CASSPNSGREYNEQFF. CDR3 sequence (DNA): TGTGCCAGCAGCCCCAATAGCGGGAGGGAATACAATGAGCAGTTCTTC.

This chain links TRBV7-6 with TRBJ2-7; a weak D match, TRBD1 (5 bases). Germline V gives CDR1 SGHVS, CDR2 FNYEAQ. The CDR3 contains 11 residues. The ends were cut back, 5 bases at V and 7 bases at J, with 9 bases in the middle. The chain's CDR3 is CASSKQEEQYF. CDR3 DNA: TGTGCCAGCAGCAAACAGGAAGAGCAGTACTTC.

This chain connects TRBV27 to TRBJ2-3; 9 bases map to TRBD2. The CDR3 loop spans 15 amino acids. Germline V gene data show CDR1 as MNHEY and CDR2 as SMNVEV (reference sequence). Trimming took 7 bases from V and 8 from J; bases not matched to a gene: 13. The CDR3 sequence is CASTFSGGHGGTQYF. CDR3 in DNA: TGTGCCAGCACCTTTAGCGGGGGCCATGGGGGTACGCAGTATTTT.

In its sample, this clone was seen once. The chain couples TRBV28 to TRBJ2-2; D gene uncertain. The CDR3 extends over 16 amino acids. The germline V and J ends were trimmed by 7 bases and 6 bases, with 21 bases remaining between them. Germline V lookup: CDR1 MDHEN, CDR2 SYDVKM. The CDR3 nucleotides are TGTGCCAGCACCCTTGGGGTATTTAGGCCACCCGGGGAGCTGTTTTTT. This translates into CASTLGVFRPPGELFF.

The chain uses TRBV15 and TRBJ2-2; 12 bases are shared with TRBD2. Germline loops: CDR1 LNHNV, CDR2 YYDKDF (reference sequence). The CDR3 contains 16 residues. J lost 5 bases, V lost 1 base, and 2 bases had no gene match. The CDR3 sequence: CATSRVLAGGTGELFF. In nucleotides, the CDR3 is TGTGCCACCAGCAGAGTGCTAGCGGGAGGGACCGGGGAGCTGTTTTTT.